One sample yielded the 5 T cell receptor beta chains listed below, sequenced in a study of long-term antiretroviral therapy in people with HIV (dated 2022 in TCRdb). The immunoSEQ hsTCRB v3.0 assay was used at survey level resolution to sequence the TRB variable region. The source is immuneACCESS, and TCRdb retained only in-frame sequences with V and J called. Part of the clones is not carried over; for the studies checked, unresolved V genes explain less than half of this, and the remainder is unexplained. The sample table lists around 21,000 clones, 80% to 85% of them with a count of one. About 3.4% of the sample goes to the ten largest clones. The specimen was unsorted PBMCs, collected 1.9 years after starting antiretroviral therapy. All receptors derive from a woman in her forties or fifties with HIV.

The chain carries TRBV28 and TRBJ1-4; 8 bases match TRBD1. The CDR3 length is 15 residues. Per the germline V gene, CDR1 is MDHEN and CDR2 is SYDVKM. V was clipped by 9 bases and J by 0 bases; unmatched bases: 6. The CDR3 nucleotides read TGTGCCAGTTCGTTACAGGGGGCAACTAATGAAAAACTGTTTTTT. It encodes CASSLQGATNEKLFF.

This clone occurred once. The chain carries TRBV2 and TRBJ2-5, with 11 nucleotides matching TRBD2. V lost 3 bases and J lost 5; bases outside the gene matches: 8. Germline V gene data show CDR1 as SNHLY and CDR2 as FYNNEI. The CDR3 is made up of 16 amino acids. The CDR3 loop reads CASSDPLAGGWETQYF. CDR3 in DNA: TGTGCCAGCAGTGATCCTCTAGCGGGGGGCTGGGAGACCCAGTACTTC. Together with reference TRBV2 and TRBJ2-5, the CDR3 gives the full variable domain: EPEVTQTPSHQVTQMGQEVILRCVPISNHLYFYWYRQILGQKVEFLVSFYNNEISEKSEIFDDQFSVERPDGSNFTLKIRSTKLEDSAMYFCASSDPLAGGWETQYFGPGTRLLVL.

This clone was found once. CDR3 residues: CAISGFAQDTEAFF. In nucleotides, the CDR3 is TGTGCCATCAGTGGGTTCGCCCAGGACACTGAAGCTTTCTTT. This chain joins TRBV10-3 and TRBJ1-1; no clear D. This CDR3 has 14 amino acids. Trimming cost V 4 bases and J 3 bases, with 12 bases left between them. CDR1 and CDR2 (germline): ENHRY, SYGVKD.

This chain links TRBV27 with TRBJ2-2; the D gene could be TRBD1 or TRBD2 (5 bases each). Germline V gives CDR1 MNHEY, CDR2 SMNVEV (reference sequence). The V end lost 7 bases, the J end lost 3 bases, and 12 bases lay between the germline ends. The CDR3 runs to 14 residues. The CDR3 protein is CASKRDGDTGELFF. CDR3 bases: TGTGCCAGCAAAAGGGACGGGGACACCGGGGAGCTGTTTTTT.

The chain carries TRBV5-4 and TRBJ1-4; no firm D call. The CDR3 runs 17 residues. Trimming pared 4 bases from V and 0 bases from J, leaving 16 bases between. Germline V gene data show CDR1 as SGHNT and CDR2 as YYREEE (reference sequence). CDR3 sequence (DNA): TGTGCCAGCAGCCCGGCCCCAGGCGTCGCAACTAATGAAAAACTGTTTTTT. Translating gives CASSPAPGVATNEKLFF.